The table lists the clone carrying this TCR beta chain with many counts. The antigen is undetermined. The germline CDR1 and CDR2 sequences are LGHNA and YSLEER. Trimming cost V 1 base and J 4 bases, with 10 bases left between them. This CDR3 has 14 amino acids. TCR beta libraries were made by quantitative 5'-RACE with molecular barcodes. TCRdb processed the 5' RACE reads anew with MiXCR; each CDR3 protein has one entry. The repertoire holds approximately 520,000 distinct CDR3 sequences, with roughly 5.3% as singletons. The source of the sample is a study of CD8 T cells in ankylosing spondylitis. Study results and limitations: Reports of some motif variants in reactive arthritis synovial fluid and blood predate this one. Reports say disease-linked clones showed up significantly more in matched ankylosing spondylitis synovial fluid. Roughly 8 highly homologous variants made up a TCR beta motif, and this motif appeared characteristic of ankylosing spondylitis blood.

Material: blood, either unsorted or a sorted T cell fraction (not recorded which). The receptor was derived from a male donor with ankylosing spondylitis. J is TRBJ1-2 and V is TRBV4-3; D might be TRBD1 (5 bases). The DNA of the CDR3 is TGCGCCAGCAGCCAAGGGGGGGGAGGCTATGGCTACACCTTC. Protein sequence: CASSQGGGGYGYTF.